The T cell receptor (beta chain) described here comes from a study of Ad26.COV2.S vaccination and SARS-CoV-2 variants. Study-wide background: Ad26.COV2.S, an intramuscular injection, was given once or twice 56 days apart.

The method was immunoSEQ multiplex PCR; TCRdb's version includes in-frame clones alone and lacks a portion of them. Of over 400,000 clones in the sample, 92% are singletons; the top ten hold 1.5% to 2%. The CDR3 covers 15 residues. Trimming pared 1 base from V and 2 bases from J, leaving 10 bases between. Germline V CDR1 and CDR2: SGHAT, FQNNGV. Treatment of the sample: around 19 received Ad26.COV2.S at low or high dose, single or two shots; five or six received placebo; per-sample allocation not given. Sampling was done on day 63 after the first vaccine or placebo injection. SARS-CoV-2 spike from the Wuhan strain was encoded by the vaccine, an Ad26 vector.

The chain has TRBV11-2 and TRBJ2-3, with D possibly TRBD2 on 6 matching bases. Sample: peripheral blood, taken in a trial of Ad26.COV2.S vaccine versus placebo. The receptor was derived from a person between 18 and 60 years old who received the Ad26.COV2.S COVID-19 vaccine or a placebo. CDR3 in DNA: TGTGCCAGCAGCTTAGTCGGGGGAGACACAGATACGCAGTATTTT. As protein: CASSLVGGDTDTQYF. The whole variable domain, remainder taken from reference TRBV11-2 and TRBJ2-3, is EAGVAQSPRYKIIEKRQSVAFWCNPISGHATLYWYQQILGQGPKLLIQFQNNGVVDDSQLPKDRFSAERLKGVDSTLKIQPAKLEDSAVYLCASSLVGGDTDTQYFGPGTRLTVL.